These 26 T cell receptor beta chains originate from one sample sequenced in a study of T-cell memory formation after mild COVID-19. Each CDR3 protein gets one entry after TCRdb re-called the 5' RACE reads with MiXCR. The table shows some 150,000 distinct CDR3 sequences, with around 25% occurring only once. The sample was PBMCs or a T cell subset sorted from them (not recorded which). All receptors come from an adult woman who had mild COVID-19 (a few samples of this study predate the infection). Cell type and time point are not known.

A few counts support this clonotype. The gene calls are TRBV7-2 and TRBJ1-1; 8 nucleotides match TRBD1. This CDR3 has 13 amino acids. The germline CDR1 and CDR2 sequences are SGHTA and FQGNSA. The ends lost 5 bases at V and 5 bases at J; junction bases unmatched: 4. CDR3 protein: CASSITGGTEAFF. CDR3 DNA: TGTGCCAGCAGCATTACAGGGGGAACTGAAGCTTTCTTT.

V is TRBV6-5 and J is TRBJ2-5, with TRBD2 matching over 12 bases. The CDR3 has 16 residues. Germline V gene sequence: CDR1 MNHEY, CDR2 SVGAGI. With 2 bases clipped from V and 5 bases from J, the junction kept 6 bases outside the gene matches. CDR3 sequence (DNA): TGTGCCAGCAGTTACAAGACTAGCGGGAGTCCCGAGACCCAGTACTTC. Translated, it gives CASSYKTSGSPETQYF.

This clonotype occurred a few times. The rearrangement uses TRBV25-1 and TRBJ1-2; perhaps TRBD1 as D (6 bases). V was cut by 5 bases and J by 2 bases, with 12 bases left in between. This CDR3 spans 14 amino acids. Germline CDR1 is MGHDK and CDR2 is SYGVNS. CDR3 DNA sequence: TGTGCCAGCAGTCCGGGGGGCCCGAACTATGGCTACACCTTC. Translating gives CASSPGGPNYGYTF.

CDR3 sequence reads: CASSERDFIEQYF. CDR3 DNA sequence: TGTGCCAGCAGTGAAAGGGATTTCATCGAGCAGTACTTC. V usage is TRBV25-1 and J usage is TRBJ2-7; D not resolved. Germline lookup yields CDR1 MGHDK and CDR2 SYGVNS. Trimming took 2 bases from V and 6 from J, leaving 11 bases between them. The CDR3 loop spans 13 amino acids.

This clonotype turned up a few times. V usage is TRBV3-1 and J usage is TRBJ1-2, with TRBD1 matching 10 bases. The CDR3 loop spans 15 amino acids. From germline, CDR1 is LGHDT and CDR2 YNNKEL (reference sequence). V was pared by 1 base and J by 8 bases, with 7 bases of the junction left unmatched. The DNA for the CDR3 is TGTGCCAGCAGCCAAGTTTCCGGGACAGGGGACGGCTACACCTTC. Protein: CASSQVSGTGDGYTF.

The rearrangement joins TRBV20-1 to TRBJ2-1; D may be TRBD2 (5 bases). The V and J ends lost 5 bases and 0 bases respectively, with 23 bases between them. Germline CDR1 reads DFQATT; CDR2 reads SNEGSKA (reference sequence). The CDR3 spans 18 residues. For the CDR3, the DNA is TGCAGTGCTTTTCCGTATAATAGCGCGGTGGGCTCCTACAATGAGCAGTTCTTC. Its protein product is CSAFPYNSAVGSYNEQFF.

This chain links TRBV12-3 or TRBV12-4 with TRBJ2-5; TRBD1 or TRBD2 may be the D gene (6 bases each). The CDR3 covers 13 residues. The V end was cut by 7 bases, the J end by 5 bases, with 14 bases between. The CDR3 DNA reads as TGTGCCAGCATAGGGGGGCCCGACGAGACCCAGTACTTC. Translated, it gives CASIGGPDETQYF.

This rearrangement joins TRBV4-2 to TRBJ2-7; TRBD2 aligns across 11 bases. This CDR3 is 17 amino acids long. The V gene end was trimmed by 0 bases and the J gene end by 2 bases; junction bases not matched to a gene: 6. CDR1 and CDR2 (germline): LGHNA, YNFKEQ. CDR3 loop: CASSQDAGTSGAYEQYF. Written as DNA, the CDR3 is TGTGCCAGCAGCCAAGACGCGGGGACTAGCGGAGCCTACGAGCAGTACTTC.

The chain carries TRBV7-6 and TRBJ2-7; D is undetermined. Germline V CDR1 and CDR2: SGHVS, FNYEAQ. The CDR3 sequence is 12 residues long. Trimming cost V 5 bases and J 2 bases, with 7 bases left between them. Here the CDR3 reads CASSVWPYEQYF. The CDR3 DNA reads TGTGCCAGCAGCGTTTGGCCCTACGAGCAGTACTTC.

V and J are TRBV7-8 and TRBJ2-1; 12 nucleotides align to TRBD2. CDR3 length equals 16 residues. Germline V gene sequence: CDR1 SGHVS, CDR2 FQNEAQ. The J segment lost 2 bases and the V segment lost 5 bases, leaving 4 bases of the junction unmatched. The CDR3 here is CASSPRTSGAYNEQFF. The CDR3 DNA sequence: TGTGCCAGCAGCCCCCGGACTAGCGGGGCCTACAATGAGCAGTTCTTC.

This chain joins TRBV9 and TRBJ1-2, with D possibly TRBD1 on 6 matching bases. V was shortened by 2 bases and J by 4 bases, with 24 bases between the two germline ends. The germline V gene has CDR1 SGDLS and CDR2 YYNGEE. The CDR3 length is 18 residues. DNA of the CDR3: TGTGCCAGCAGCGTCGGCCCCACAGGGACTATTCCCCTCTATGGCTACACCTTC. Amino acid sequence: CASSVGPTGTIPLYGYTF.

This chain links TRBV20-1 with TRBJ2-1; TRBD2 matches 11 bases. CDR3 size: 16 residues. After removal of 0 bases from V and 8 bases from J, the junction contained 9 bases not matched to a gene. Germline V gene lookup returns CDR1 DFQATT and CDR2 SNEGSKA (reference sequence). In nucleotides, the CDR3 is TGCAGTGCTAGAGATCCCACTAGCGGGAGTTTAGATGAGCAGTTCTTC. It yields the protein CSARDPTSGSLDEQFF.

The V call is TRBV29-1, the J call TRBJ2-3; possible D gene TRBD2, 6 bases. Trimming removed 7 bases from V and 0 bases from J, with 17 bases in between. Germline assignment: CDR1 SQVTM and CDR2 ANQGSEA. The CDR3 runs to 15 residues. The CDR3 sequence is CSGLTSFPSTDTQYF. In nucleotides, the CDR3 is TGCAGCGGCCTCACTAGCTTCCCTAGCACAGATACGCAGTATTTT.

This chain links TRBV5-6 with TRBJ1-2, with TRBD1 matching over 7 bases. The germline gives CDR1 SGHDT, CDR2 YYEEEE. V shed 3 bases and J 2 bases; nucleotides not matched to a gene: 4. The CDR3 consists of 14 residues. The CDR3 DNA reads TGTGCCAGCAGCTACACGACAGGGAACTATGGCTACACCTTC. Translated: CASSYTTGNYGYTF.

This clonotype was recorded a few times. The chain carries TRBV12-1 and TRBJ1-2. TRBV12-1 is described as a pseudogene. This CDR3 is 10 amino acids long. The CDR3 protein is CASVNYGYTF. The CDR3 region has the DNA TGTGCCAGCGTCAACTATGGCTACACCTTC.

The J gene is TRBJ1-3, the V gene TRBV20-1; possibly TRBD1 for D (5 bases). CDR3 length: 13 amino acids. Trimming removed 2 bases at V and 8 bases at J, with 13 bases between. Germline loops: CDR1 DFQATT, CDR2 SNEGSKA (reference sequence). The CDR3: CSARPGGLHTIYF. CDR3 nucleotides: TGCAGTGCTAGACCGGGGGGTCTACACACCATATATTTT.

This sequence joins TRBV6-5 and TRBJ1-2; 7 nucleotides align to TRBD1. The CDR3 consists of 13 residues. From germline, CDR1 is MNHEY and CDR2 SVGAGI. V was clipped by 5 bases and J by 4 bases; unmatched bases: 4. CDR3 nucleotide sequence: TGTGCCAGCAGTGAAGGACAGGTCTATGGCTACACCTTC. This codes for CASSEGQVYGYTF.

The V gene is TRBV20-1, the J gene TRBJ2-7; 7 bases line up with TRBD1. V dropped 5 bases and J dropped 4; count of bases not matched to a gene: 8. Germline CDR1 is DFQATT and CDR2 is SNEGSKA (reference sequence). This CDR3 region has 13 residues. Written as DNA, the CDR3 is TGCAGTGCTGAGACCGGGACAGAATACGAGCAGTACTTC. This sequence encodes CSAETGTEYEQYF.

This sequence joins TRBV9 and TRBJ2-3, with 9 bases that match TRBD2. The germline V gene encodes CDR1 SGDLS and CDR2 YYNGEE. The CDR3 runs 18 residues. The trim removed 4 bases at V and 5 bases at J, leaving 17 bases unmatched. The CDR3 nucleotides are TGTGCCAGCAGCCCTACCGGGGTTAGCGGGAGTATAGGAGATACGCAGTATTTT. Protein sequence: CASSPTGVSGSIGDTQYF.

The count of this clonotype is one. The chain recombines TRBV24-1 with TRBJ2-1; 14 nucleotides line up with TRBD2. There are 15 residues in the CDR3. V dropped 7 bases and J dropped 6; count of bases not matched to a gene: 4. Germline CDR1 is KGHDR and CDR2 is SFDVKD. The CDR3 loop is CATRAGTSGGNEQFF. Written as DNA, the CDR3 is TGTGCCACCAGGGCGGGGACTAGCGGGGGCAATGAGCAGTTCTTC.

The V call is TRBV3-1, the J call TRBJ1-2; perhaps TRBD1 as D (5 bases). Trimming left V 7 bases short and J 8 bases short, with 11 bases between. The CDR3 has 11 residues. The germline V gene encodes CDR1 LGHDT and CDR2 YNNKEL (reference sequence). The CDR3 nucleotides are TGTGCCAGCATGGGGGGAGACGGCTACACCTTC. The encoded protein is CASMGGDGYTF.

V gene TRBV4-1 combines with J gene TRBJ2-1; D perhaps matches TRBD2 (6 bases). Trimming took 0 bases from V and 4 from J, leaving 7 bases between them. The CDR3 is 14 amino acids. Germline V CDR1 and CDR2: MGHRA, YSYEKL. CDR3 sequence (DNA): TGCGCCAGCAGCCAAGAGGGACTTTACAATGAGCAGTTCTTC. Amino acid sequence: CASSQEGLYNEQFF.

J is TRBJ2-7 and V is TRBV27, with D possibly matching TRBD2 (7 bases). Trimming left V 5 bases short and J 2 bases short, with 19 bases between. The CDR3 has 16 residues. Per the germline V gene, CDR1 is MNHEY and CDR2 is SMNVEV (reference sequence). The CDR3: CASSLLGAGVPYEQYF. The CDR3 DNA reads TGTGCCAGCAGTCTGCTGGGGGCGGGAGTGCCCTACGAGCAGTACTTC.

This chain links TRBV7-9 with TRBJ1-6; D is possibly TRBD1 (5 bases). Germline V CDR1 and CDR2: SEHNR, FQNEAQ (reference sequence). The CDR3 consists of 14 residues. The V gene lost 5 bases and the J gene lost 6 bases, with 11 bases spanning the gap. For the CDR3, the DNA is TGTGCCAGCAGCGCCCGTGGGACTAATTCACCCCTCCACTTT. Translating gives CASSARGTNSPLHF. Combining the CDR3 with reference TRBV7-9 and TRBJ1-6 gives the whole variable domain DTGVSQNPRHKITKRGQNVTFRCDPISEHNRLYWYRQTLGQGPEFLTYFQNEAQLEKSRLLSDRFSAERPKGSFSTLEIQRTEQGDSAMYLCASSARGTNSPLHFGNGTRLTVT.

The chain joins TRBV7-9 to TRBJ2-1; D ambiguous. With 9 bases removed from V and 2 bases from J, the gap between germline ends came to 14 bases. CDR1 and CDR2 from the germline V gene are SEHNR and FQNEAQ (reference sequence). The CDR3 runs 14 residues. In DNA, the CDR3 is TGTGCCAGTCATATAATGAGCGCCTACAATGAGCAGTTCTTC. Amino acid sequence: CASHIMSAYNEQFF. Full variable domain (rest looked up from reference TRBV7-9 and TRBJ2-1): DTGVSQNPRHKITKRGQNVTFRCDPISEHNRLYWYRQTLGQGPEFLTYFQNEAQLEKSRLLSDRFSAERPKGSFSTLEIQRTEQGDSAMYLCASHIMSAYNEQFFGPGTRLTVL.

The rearrangement joins TRBV30 to TRBJ2-7; no definite D call. Germline CDR1 is GTSNPN and CDR2 is SVGIG (reference sequence). V shed 0 bases and J shed 3 bases, with 24 bases lying between them. The CDR3 contains 18 residues. This CDR3 reads CAWSVPPPRTDQIYEQYF. The CDR3 DNA is TGTGCCTGGAGTGTACCCCCTCCCCGGACGGATCAAATCTACGAGCAGTACTTC.